The 32 T cell receptor beta chains presented below share a single source sample, sequenced in a study of T cell responses to AZD1222 COVID-19 vaccine. The data were produced by immunoSEQ multiplex PCR, yet TCRdb's version contains in-frame clones alone and is incomplete. The sample holds roughly 85,000 clones; over 75% are singletons and the top ten take around 3.2%. The source was peripheral blood, collected 28 days after the second AZD1222 dose. Receptor source: an adult who received the AZD1222 COVID-19 vaccine.

This chain joins TRBV10-3 and TRBJ2-2, with D perhaps TRBD1 or TRBD2 (5 bases each). Germline V gives CDR1 ENHRY, CDR2 SYGVKD. This CDR3 has 18 amino acids. Trimming removed 7 bases from V and 1 base from J, with 22 bases in between. The DNA for the CDR3 is TGTGCCATCAAATCAGGCGAGGGGAGCGGCTGGAACACCGGGGAGCTGTTTTTT. It specifies CAIKSGEGSGWNTGELFF.

This chain connects TRBV2 to TRBJ2-2, with 7 bases that match TRBD1. The CDR3 runs 14 residues. Trimming took 6 bases from V and 3 from J; bases not matched to a gene: 4. Per germline, CDR1 SNHLY and CDR2 FYNNEI. The CDR3 spells CASSDRVYTGELFF. The CDR3 DNA is TGTGCCAGCAGCGACAGGGTGTACACCGGGGAGCTGTTTTTT.

This rearrangement joins TRBV4-3 to TRBJ1-2; TRBD1 is a possible D gene (5 bases). Deletions cut 0 bases from V and 5 bases from J, with 13 bases between. CDR3 length: 15 residues. Germline V gene lookup returns CDR1 LGHNA and CDR2 YSLEER. The CDR3 nucleotides are TGCGCCAGCAGCCAAGAGTGGGGGATAGGGTATGGCTACACCTTC. The encoded protein is CASSQEWGIGYGYTF.

The V and J genes are TRBV19 and TRBJ1-2; perhaps TRBD1 as D (6 bases). Germline CDR1 reads LNHDA; CDR2 reads SQIVND (reference sequence). The CDR3 runs 13 residues. V lost 3 bases to trimming and J lost 7 bases, with 12 bases between them. CDR3 loop: CASSMAGAAGYTF. For the CDR3, the DNA is TGTGCCAGTAGTATGGCGGGGGCGGCTGGCTACACCTTC.

The chain employs TRBV29-1 and TRBJ2-2; possible D gene TRBD1, 6 bases. In germline, CDR1 is SQVTM, CDR2 ANQGSEA. Trimming stripped 3 bases from V and 4 bases from J, with 9 bases between. CDR3 length: 13 amino acids. CDR3 sequence reads: CSVDTGTTGELFF. CDR3 DNA sequence: TGCAGCGTTGATACAGGGACCACCGGGGAGCTGTTTTTT.

The V and J genes are TRBV2 and TRBJ2-3, with D perhaps TRBD2 (5 bases). V was pared by 7 bases and J by 2 bases, with 10 bases between. The CDR3 length is 13 residues. Germline V gene sequence: CDR1 SNHLY, CDR2 FYNNEI. CDR3 nucleotide sequence: TGTGCCAGCATCAGGACTCTCACAGATACGCAGTATTTT. Its translation is CASIRTLTDTQYF. The full variable domain, its missing parts supplied by reference TRBV2 and TRBJ2-3, is EPEVTQTPSHQVTQMGQEVILRCVPISNHLYFYWYRQILGQKVEFLVSFYNNEISEKSEIFDDQFSVERPDGSNFTLKIRSTKLEDSAMYFCASIRTLTDTQYFGPGTRLTVL.

V is TRBV7-8 and J is TRBJ1-1; D uncertain. The CDR3 has 16 amino acids. V was trimmed by 4 bases and J by 3 bases, leaving 18 bases between them. The germline gives CDR1 SGHVS, CDR2 FQNEAQ. The CDR3 region has the DNA TGTGCCAGCAGCTCACTCAGCGGGAAGGGTGACACTGAAGCTTTCTTT. Translation: CASSSLSGKGDTEAFF.

J is TRBJ2-7 and V is TRBV6-1; the D call may be TRBD1 or TRBD2 (5 bases each). V gave up 3 bases and J gave up 7 bases, with 16 bases separating them. Germline lookup yields CDR1 MNHNS and CDR2 SASEGT. This CDR3 contains 14 residues. The CDR3 DNA sequence: TGTGCCAGCAGTGACCCCGCCGGGTGGGGGGAGCAGTACTTC. Protein product: CASSDPAGWGEQYF.

The rearrangement links TRBV6-5 to TRBJ1-1, with D uncertain. The germline V gene encodes CDR1 MNHEY and CDR2 SVGAGI. The CDR3 covers 11 residues. CDR3 in amino acids: CAVIMNTEAFF. DNA for the CDR3: TGTGCAGTTATCATGAACACTGAAGCTTTCTTT.

The chain joins TRBV5-1 to TRBJ1-2, with TRBD1 matching 7 bases. Germline loops: CDR1 SGHRS, CDR2 YFSETQ. V lost 3 bases and J lost 2; bases outside the gene matches: 1. The CDR3 loop spans 13 amino acids. The CDR3 here is CASSSGQNYGYTF. Here the CDR3 DNA reads TGCGCCAGCAGCTCGGGACAGAACTATGGCTACACCTTC.

The rearrangement links TRBV4-1 to TRBJ1-3; a weak D match, TRBD1 (6 bases). Germline V gene sequence: CDR1 MGHRA, CDR2 YSYEKL. CDR3 length: 16 residues. Trimming left V 3 bases short and J 0 bases short, with 12 bases between. This CDR3 reads CASSHITGSSGNTIYF. The CDR3 DNA reads as TGCGCCAGCAGCCACATTACAGGGAGCTCTGGAAACACCATATATTTT.

This sequence joins TRBV27 and TRBJ1-6, with TRBD1 matching 9 bases. The CDR3 loop spans 14 amino acids. Germline assignment: CDR1 MNHEY and CDR2 SMNVEV (reference sequence). The V and J ends lost 5 bases and 11 bases, in that order; junction bases with no gene match: 7. The CDR3 DNA reads as TGTGCCAGCAGTACAGGGGGCCATAGTCCACCCCTCCACTTT. Residues: CASSTGGHSPPLHF.

V gene TRBV11-3 combines with J gene TRBJ2-1, with 9 positions matching TRBD2. Trimming at V came to 4 bases and at J to 6 bases, leaving 7 bases not matched to a gene. The CDR3 has 15 residues. Germline V gene lookup returns CDR1 SGHNT and CDR2 YENEEA. CDR3 coding DNA: TGTGCCAGCAGCTCAATAGCGGGAGCCGGCAATGAGCAGTTCTTC. This gives the protein CASSSIAGAGNEQFF.

The gene calls are TRBV5-1 and TRBJ2-7, with D perhaps matching TRBD2 (5 bases). Per germline, CDR1 SGHRS and CDR2 YFSETQ. The CDR3 spans 13 residues. V was cut by 0 bases and J by 5 bases, with 9 bases left in between. CDR3 residues: CASSLGGPNEQYF. CDR3 coding DNA: TGCGCCAGCAGCTTGGGAGGGCCCAACGAGCAGTACTTC.

This sequence joins TRBV7-6 and TRBJ2-1; possibly TRBD2 for D (6 bases). The CDR3 has 15 amino acids. The V and J ends lost 4 bases and 9 bases respectively, with 19 bases between them. Germline lookup yields CDR1 SGHVS and CDR2 FNYEAQ. CDR3 sequence: CASSSDFAGRLEQFF. The CDR3 DNA is TGTGCCAGCAGCTCCGACTTCGCGGGAAGGCTTGAGCAGTTCTTC. Supplemented by reference TRBV7-6 and TRBJ2-1, the full variable domain reads GAGVSQSPRYKVTKRGQDVALRCDPISGHVSLYWYRQALGQGPEFLTYFNYEAQQDKSGLPNDRFSAERPEGSISTLTIQRTEQRDSAMYRCASSSDFAGRLEQFFGPGTRLTVL.

This chain links TRBV2 with TRBJ2-3, with D possibly being TRBD1 or TRBD2 (5 bases each). With 5 bases removed from V and 4 bases from J, the gap between germline ends came to 19 bases. Germline V gives CDR1 SNHLY, CDR2 FYNNEI. The CDR3 spans 16 residues. The CDR3 bases are TGTGCCAGCAGTATATATGAGGGGTTTCAGGCAGATACGCAGTATTTT. It is translated as CASSIYEGFQADTQYF. Full variable domain (outside the CDR3, taken from reference TRBV2 and TRBJ2-3): EPEVTQTPSHQVTQMGQEVILRCVPISNHLYFYWYRQILGQKVEFLVSFYNNEISEKSEIFDDQFSVERPDGSNFTLKIRSTKLEDSAMYFCASSIYEGFQADTQYFGPGTRLTVL.

The CDR3 sequence is CASSQEAPGADWDYGYTF. The CDR3, as DNA: TGTGCCAGCAGCCAAGAGGCCCCAGGGGCCGACTGGGACTATGGCTACACCTTC. V is TRBV14 and J is TRBJ1-2, with TRBD1 as a possible D gene (6 bases). The CDR3 is 18 residues long. Trimming cost V 0 bases and J 3 bases, with 20 bases left between them. Per the germline V gene, CDR1 is SGHDN and CDR2 is FVKESK.

About this clone: The junction departs from the called germline gene at one end, perhaps through a read error. CDR3 in DNA: TGTGCCAGTAGTCGCCCCCCGGGGGAGATGAACTTC. Translation gives CASSRPPGEMNF. The V and J genes are TRBV19 and TRBJ2-7, with a tentative D call TRBD2 (6 bases). This CDR3 spans 12 amino acids. Germline V gives CDR1 LNHDA, CDR2 SQIVND (reference sequence).

This clone appeared a single time. The chain links TRBV7-3 to TRBJ2-1; D might be TRBD2 (6 bases). The V gene lost 0 bases and the J gene lost 0 bases, with 15 bases spanning the gap. The germline V gene encodes CDR1 SGHTA and CDR2 FQGTGA. The CDR3 extends over 18 amino acids. The CDR3 loop reads CASSLTPEGWSSYNEQFF. CDR3 sequence (DNA): TGTGCCAGCAGCTTAACCCCGGAGGGGTGGAGCTCCTACAATGAGCAGTTCTTC.

The V and J genes are TRBV3-1 (or the pseudogene TRBV3-2) and TRBJ2-2, with 7 bases aligning to TRBD1. CDR1 is LGHDT, CDR2 YNNKEL, per germline (reference sequence). The junction had 4 bases not matched to a gene; V was cut back by 5 bases and J by 1 base. The CDR3 is 15 amino acids. The CDR3 DNA is TGTGCCAGCAGCAACAGGGGTCTGAACACCGGGGAGCTGTTTTTT. It specifies CASSNRGLNTGELFF.

The sample holds one count of this clone. The chain has TRBV30 and TRBJ2-1; a weak D match, TRBD2 (5 bases). CDR3 length: 16 amino acids. V lost 4 bases to trimming and J lost 5 bases, with 21 bases between them. Per germline, CDR1 GTSNPN and CDR2 SVGIG (reference sequence). The chain's CDR3 is CAWNGRSSRQNNEQFF. The CDR3 DNA reads TGTGCCTGGAATGGGCGGTCTAGCCGCCAAAACAATGAGCAGTTCTTC.

CDR3 residues: CASSIPGTGNEKLFF. CDR3 in DNA: TGTGCCAGTAGTATCCCCGGGACAGGAAATGAAAAACTGTTTTTT. The chain is built from TRBV19 and TRBJ1-4; the match to TRBD1 covers 8 bases. With V trimmed by 3 bases and J by 5 bases, 5 bases remained unmatched. Germline V lookup: CDR1 LNHDA, CDR2 SQIVND (reference sequence). This CDR3 is built from 15 residues.

The chain uses TRBV7-9 and TRBJ2-5; D might be TRBD2 (5 bases). The ends were cut back, 5 bases at V and 5 bases at J, with 18 bases in the middle. The CDR3 covers 15 residues. CDR1 SEHNR and CDR2 FQNEAQ come from the germline V gene (reference sequence). CDR3 region: CASSPKRRLGETQYF. CDR3 nucleotides: TGTGCCAGCAGCCCGAAGCGGCGCTTAGGGGAGACCCAGTACTTC.

The rearrangement uses TRBV7-6 and TRBJ1-2; 10 positions agree with TRBD1. V gave up 5 bases and J gave up 4 bases; unmatched junction bases: 10. There are 16 residues in the CDR3. Germline values: CDR1 SGHVS, CDR2 FNYEAQ. The CDR3 loop is CASSPTGTGVGYGYTF. The DNA for the CDR3 is TGTGCCAGCAGCCCAACCGGGACAGGGGTAGGCTATGGCTACACCTTC.

The V gene is TRBV29-1, the J gene TRBJ1-2; TRBD1 aligns across 8 bases. The CDR3 consists of 12 residues. The V segment lost 3 bases and the J segment 9 bases; nucleotides outside the gene matches: 6. Looked up from germline, CDR1 is SQVTM and CDR2 is ANQGSEA. The CDR3 spells CSVERTGMSYTF. CDR3 DNA: TGCAGCGTTGAGAGGACAGGGATGAGCTACACCTTC.

The V call is TRBV6-6, the J call TRBJ1-2; D uncertain. The CDR3 is made up of 13 amino acids. Looked up from germline, CDR1 is MNHNY and CDR2 is SVGAGI (reference sequence). With 5 bases removed from V and 8 bases from J, the gap between germline ends came to 15 bases. CDR3 bases: TGTGCCAGCAGTACGGTCCAGGATCCGGGCTACACCTTC. It codes for CASSTVQDPGYTF.

The chain combines TRBV25-1 with TRBJ1-1; D gene ambiguous. The CDR3 is 16 amino acids. The V and J ends lost 2 bases and 6 bases respectively, with 19 bases between them. Germline values: CDR1 MGHDK, CDR2 SYGVNS. This CDR3 reads CASSEDISGILPEAFF. DNA of the CDR3: TGTGCCAGCAGTGAAGATATTAGCGGGATCCTCCCTGAAGCTTTCTTT.

The chain is built from TRBV24-1 and TRBJ2-2; D is ambiguous. Between the trimmed V and J ends, which lost 1 base and 6 bases, there was a span of 8 bases. CDR1 and CDR2 from the germline V gene are KGHDR and SFDVKD. This CDR3 has 14 amino acids. CDR3 region: CATSDFSGSGELFF. The CDR3 region has the DNA TGTGCCACCAGTGATTTTTCGGGTTCCGGGGAGCTGTTTTTT.

This chain links TRBV6-1 with TRBJ1-5; D possibly corresponds to TRBD1 (5 bases). The CDR3 is 14 residues long. Germline V gene sequence: CDR1 MNHNS, CDR2 SASEGT. V lost 3 bases to trimming and J lost 5 bases, with 11 bases between them. The CDR3 loop reads CASSDRGADQPQHF. The CDR3 DNA is TGTGCCAGCAGTGACCGAGGGGCGGATCAGCCCCAGCATTTT.

The genes are TRBV5-1 and TRBJ2-7; 7 bases agree with TRBD2. The CDR3 extends over 14 amino acids. Germline loops: CDR1 SGHRS, CDR2 YFSETQ. V was pared by 3 bases and J by 0 bases, with 3 bases of the junction left unmatched. CDR3 in amino acids: CASSWGLSSYEQYF. CDR3 sequence (DNA): TGCGCCAGCAGCTGGGGACTAAGCTCCTACGAGCAGTACTTC.

Points on this clone: At the DNA level, this CDR3 is encoded by other sequences in the same sample as well. The CDR3 coding sequence is TGTGCCAGCAAGACAGGGGGCTACGAGCAGTACTTC. Protein: CASKTGGYEQYF. The chain combines TRBV28 with TRBJ2-7; 9 nucleotides line up with TRBD1. This CDR3 has 12 amino acids. With 7 bases clipped from V and 3 bases from J, the junction kept 1 base outside the gene matches. From germline, CDR1 is MDHEN and CDR2 SYDVKM. Full variable domain (missing parts from reference TRBV28 and TRBJ2-7): DVKVTQSSRYLVKRTGEKVFLECVQDMDHENMFWYRQDPGLGLRLIYFSYDVKMKEKGDIPEGYSVSREKKERFSLILESASTNQTSMYLCASKTGGYEQYFGPGTRLTVT.

This clone was counted a single time. J is TRBJ2-3 and V is TRBV5-5; 9 nucleotides line up with TRBD1. CDR3 size: 15 residues. The junction had 3 bases not matched to a gene; V was cut back by 0 bases and J by 4 bases. CDR1 SGHKS and CDR2 YYEKEE come from the germline V gene (reference sequence). CDR3 in amino acids: CASSLGGQGPDTQYF. The CDR3 region has the DNA TGTGCCAGCAGCTTGGGAGGACAGGGGCCAGATACGCAGTATTTT.